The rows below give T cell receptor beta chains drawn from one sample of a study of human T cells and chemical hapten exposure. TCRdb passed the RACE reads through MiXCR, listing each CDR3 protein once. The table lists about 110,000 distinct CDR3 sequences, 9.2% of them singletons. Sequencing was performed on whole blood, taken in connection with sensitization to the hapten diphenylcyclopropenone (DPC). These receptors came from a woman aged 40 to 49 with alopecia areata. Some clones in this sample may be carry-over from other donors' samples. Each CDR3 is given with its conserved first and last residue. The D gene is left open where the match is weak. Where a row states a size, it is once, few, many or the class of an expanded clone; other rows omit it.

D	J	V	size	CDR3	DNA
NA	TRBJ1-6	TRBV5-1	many	CASSPTGFLGDSPLHF	TGCGCCAGCAGCCCGACAGGTTTCCTGGGGGATTCACCCCTCCACTTT
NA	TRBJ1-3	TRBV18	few	CASSPPNNSGNTIYF	TGTGCCAGCTCACCACCGAATAATTCTGGAAACACCATATATTTT
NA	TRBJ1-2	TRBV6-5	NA	CASSRAGFGYTF	TGTGCCAGCAGTAGGGCGGGGTTCGGCTACACCTTC
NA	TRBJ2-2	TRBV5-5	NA	CASSLYRADKAGELFF	TGTGCCAGCAGCCTTTACCGGGCCGATAAGGCCGGGGAGCTGTTTTTT
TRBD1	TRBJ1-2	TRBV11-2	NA	CASSLDWTGYGYTF	TGTGCCAGCAGCTTAGATTGGACAGGCTATGGCTACACCTTC
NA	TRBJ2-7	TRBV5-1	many	CASSLSVAQENYEQYF	TGCGCCAGCAGCTTGTCGGTTGCACAGGAGAACTACGAGCAGTACTTC
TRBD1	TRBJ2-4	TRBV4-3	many	CASSRTPGQGTDIQYF	TGCGCCAGCAGCCGAACACCGGGACAGGGTACTGACATTCAGTACTTC
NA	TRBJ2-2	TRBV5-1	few	CASSLGDLNTGELFF	TGCGCCAGCAGCTTGGGGGACCTCAACACCGGGGAGCTGTTTTTT
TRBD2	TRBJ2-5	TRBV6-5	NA	CASRLITSGLGDQETQYF	TGTGCCAGCAGGTTAATTACTAGCGGATTGGGGGACCAGGAGACCCAGTACTTC
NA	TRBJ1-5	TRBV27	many	CASSLRQENQPQHF	TGTGCCAGCAGTCTGCGACAGGAGAATCAGCCCCAGCATTTT
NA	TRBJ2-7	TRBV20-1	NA	CSAPGPFSYEQYF	TGCAGTGCGCCAGGTCCGTTCTCCTACGAGCAGTACTTC
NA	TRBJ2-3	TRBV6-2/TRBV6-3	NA	CASSPRTSQGPPGF	TGTGCCAGCAGCCCTAGGACTAGTCAGGGGCCGCCGGGATTT
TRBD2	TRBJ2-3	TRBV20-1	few	CSARGVGATDTQYF	TGCAGTGCTCGGGGGGTCGGAGCCACAGATACGCAGTATTTT
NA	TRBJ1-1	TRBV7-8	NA	CASSLVYGLRGTEAFF	TGTGCCAGCAGCTTAGTGTACGGTCTTCGAGGCACTGAAGCTTTCTTT
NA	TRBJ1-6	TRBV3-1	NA	CASSPSFQGRNSPLHF	TGTGCCAGCAGCCCTTCGTTTCAGGGAAGAAATTCACCCCTCCACTTT
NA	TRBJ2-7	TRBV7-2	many	CASSFKAGYEQYF	TGTGCCAGCAGCTTCAAGGCGGGATACGAGCAGTACTTC
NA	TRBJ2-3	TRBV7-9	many	CASSLDMKNTQYF	TGTGCCAGCAGCTTAGACATGAAAAATACGCAGTATTTT